The source of this TCR beta chain is a study of T cell clonotyping in hematopoietic cell transplantation. Study-level results: Broader posttransplant TCR repertoire diversity was predicted by graft donor and pretransplant recipient Inverse Simpson Index values. After transplant, recipient diversity fell while pathologically expanded clonotypes grew through day 180. At the given depth, recipient repertoires were over 95% de novo clonotypes.

Comments on this clone: Its antigen is not identified.

This CDR3 has 13 amino acids. CDR1 and CDR2 (germline): SGHDT, YYEEEE. Trimming cost V 0 bases and J 10 bases, with 13 bases left between them. Profiled with immunoSEQ multiplex PCR; TCRdb holds only in-frame clones, not every one. This sample yields some 15,000 clones, of which 75% to 90% are seen a single time; 2.7% belongs to the top ten. Sequencing was done on a sample of peripheral blood mononuclear cells. The chain combines TRBV5-6 with TRBJ1-2; tentative D call: TRBD1 (6 bases). The receptor's source is a man aged 50 to 60 in good health. Some clones in this sample may be carry-over from other donors' samples. CDR3 sequence reads: CASSLGQGRDYTF. The CDR3 DNA reads TGTGCCAGCAGCTTGGGGCAGGGGAGGGACTACACCTTC.